The next 5 T cell receptor beta chains were all read from a single sample in a study of immune evolution from preneoplasia to lung adenocarcinoma. The method was immunoSEQ multiplex PCR; TCRdb's version includes in-frame clones alone and lacks a portion of them. The table shows 6,000 to 6,500 clones, with roughly 80% occurring only once. Sample: FFPE adjacent normal lung tissue. These receptors all stem from a donor aged 70 or over with lung adenocarcinoma.

The V and J genes are TRBV27 and TRBJ2-2; a weak D match, TRBD1 (5 bases). V gave up 2 bases and J gave up 0 bases, with 19 bases separating them. The CDR3 is 19 residues long. The V gene's germline CDR1 is MNHEY and CDR2 SMNVEV (reference sequence). CDR3 DNA: TGTGCCAGCAGTTTACTCACGACAGTATCCCTCTCGAACACCGGGGAGCTGTTTTTT. Translating gives CASSLLTTVSLSNTGELFF.

The chain uses TRBV5-1 and TRBJ2-5; 7 bases match TRBD2. The CDR3 runs 15 residues. V lost 1 base and J lost 4; bases outside the gene matches: 7. From germline, CDR1 is SGHRS and CDR2 YFSETQ. The CDR3 region is CASSLSGGSLETQYF. DNA for the CDR3: TGCGCCAGCAGCTTGAGCGGCGGGAGCTTAGAGACCCAGTACTTC.

The rearrangement links TRBV7-9 to TRBJ1-1, with unresolved D. Germline CDR1 SEHNR, CDR2 FQNEAQ (reference sequence). V was cut by 7 bases and J by 4 bases, with 13 bases left in between. This CDR3 region has 13 residues. DNA of the CDR3: TGTGCCAGCACCCCAATTTCTGGCACTGAAGCTTTCTTT. It yields the protein CASTPISGTEAFF.

The chain employs TRBV9 and TRBJ2-1; D is unresolved. V lost 0 bases to trimming and J lost 6 bases, with 10 bases between them. The CDR3 runs to 14 residues. Germline loops: CDR1 SGDLS, CDR2 YYNGEE. CDR3 nucleotides: TGTGCCAGCAGCGTAGAATTTTCTGTCAATGAGCAGTTCTTC. Its translation is CASSVEFSVNEQFF.

The genes are TRBV19 and TRBJ2-1; no firm D call. The V end lost 0 bases, the J end lost 4 bases, and 7 bases lay between the germline ends. Germline CDR1 and CDR2: LNHDA and SQIVND (reference sequence). CDR3 length: 14 residues. The chain's CDR3 is CASSIDVGYNEQFF. The DNA for the CDR3 is TGTGCCAGTAGTATAGATGTAGGGTACAATGAGCAGTTCTTC. Variable domain in full (rest from reference TRBV19 and TRBJ2-1): DGGITQSPKYLFRKEGQNVTLSCEQNLNHDAMYWYRQDPGQGLRLIYYSQIVNDFQKGDIAEGYSVSREKKESFPLTVTSAQKNPTAFYLCASSIDVGYNEQFFGPGTRLTVL.